These 23 T cell receptor beta chains originate from one sample sequenced in a study of blood T cell repertoires in COVID-19 (dated by TCRdb to 2018 to 2021). Library preparation was by the immunoSEQ multiplex PCR assay. Held by TCRdb, this immuneACCESS table contains in-frame sequences only and omits some clones. Under half of the omission traces to an unresolved V gene where checked; the cause of the rest is unknown. For this sample there are roughly 120,000 clones; around 89% appear just once. About 1.1% of the sample is in the top ten clones. Sequencing was carried out using peripheral blood. The origin of the receptors is a human donor in a cohort sampled during active COVID-19.

This rearrangement joins TRBV3-1 (or the pseudogene TRBV3-2) to TRBJ2-1; D remains unclear. The germline CDR1 and CDR2 sequences are LGHDT and YNNKEL (reference sequence). This CDR3 contains 16 residues. V was pared by 0 bases and J by 4 bases, with 13 bases between. In DNA form, the CDR3 reads TGTGCCAGCAGCCAAGATCCGGCGGTGAGTTACAATGAGCAGTTCTTC. Its protein product is CASSQDPAVSYNEQFF.

This rearrangement joins TRBV24-1 to TRBJ2-3; 8 bases align to TRBD2. The V and J ends lost 0 bases and 2 bases, in that order; junction bases with no gene match: 15. Germline V gene lookup returns CDR1 KGHDR and CDR2 SFDVKD. This CDR3 is built from 20 residues. This chain's CDR3 is CATSDLRAGGPSLNTDTQYF. DNA for the CDR3: TGTGCCACCAGTGATTTGAGGGCGGGGGGCCCGAGTCTAAACACAGATACGCAGTATTTT.

The chain employs TRBV19 and TRBJ2-3; TRBD1 matches at 7 bases. Germline CDR1 and CDR2: LNHDA and SQIVND (reference sequence). The CDR3 contains 15 residues. V was pared by 6 bases and J by 3 bases, with 9 bases of the junction left unmatched. The CDR3 here is CASRRTGAGTDTQYF. In DNA, the CDR3 is TGTGCCAGTAGACGCACAGGGGCTGGGACAGATACGCAGTATTTT.

This chain uses TRBV4-1 with TRBJ2-7, with 14 nucleotides matching TRBD2. Germline assignment: CDR1 MGHRA and CDR2 YSYEKL. The V and J ends lost 3 bases and 3 bases, in that order; junction bases with no gene match: 4. The CDR3 extends over 16 amino acids. The CDR3 nucleotides are TGCGCCAGCAGCCAGGATGGGACTAGCGGGAGCTACGAGCAGTACTTC. Amino acid sequence: CASSQDGTSGSYEQYF.

This clone showed up just a few times. Other DNA sequences in this specimen translate into the identical CDR3. This chain joins TRBV6-5 and TRBJ1-5; maybe TRBD1 (6 bases). This CDR3 region has 15 residues. CDR1 is MNHEY, CDR2 SVGAGI, per germline. Deletions cut 6 bases from V and 5 bases from J, with 17 bases between. CDR3: CASSWTGGQDQPQHF. The DNA for the CDR3 is TGTGCCAGCAGCTGGACGGGGGGGCAGGATCAGCCCCAGCATTTT.

The genes are TRBV11-3 and TRBJ2-7; D unresolved. The CDR3 length is 11 residues. Germline CDR1 is SGHNT and CDR2 is YENEEA. V shed 5 bases and J shed 3 bases, with 5 bases lying between them. CDR3 nucleotide sequence: TGTGCCAGCAGCGCCAGCTACGAGCAGTACTTC. It encodes CASSASYEQYF.

V usage is TRBV18 and J usage is TRBJ1-1; maybe TRBD1 (6 bases). The V gene's germline CDR1 is KGHSH and CDR2 LQKENI. Trimming left V 3 bases short and J 11 bases short, with 10 bases between. The length of the CDR3 is 11 residues. CDR3 sequence reads: CASSPGGGAFF. CDR3 DNA: TGTGCCAGCTCACCGGGGGGGGGCGCTTTCTTT.

This chain joins TRBV3-1 (or the pseudogene TRBV3-2) and TRBJ2-1, with D possibly TRBD1 on 6 matching bases. CDR1 is LGHDT, CDR2 YNNKEL, per germline (reference sequence). This CDR3 has 16 amino acids. Trimming shortened V by 0 bases and J by 2 bases, and 11 bases separated the two germline ends. For the CDR3, the DNA is TGTGCCAGCAGCCAAGAGAGGCAGGGGCCCTACAATGAGCAGTTCTTC. Residues: CASSQERQGPYNEQFF.

This rearrangement joins TRBV23-1 to TRBJ2-6; D possibly corresponds to TRBD2 (5 bases). TRBV23-1 qualifies as an ORF whose function is uncertain. The germline V and J ends were trimmed by 6 bases and 6 bases, with 18 bases remaining between them. There are 16 residues in the CDR3. CDR3 amino acids: CASSLLWEIEANVLTF. CDR3 DNA: TGCGCCAGCAGCCTCTTGTGGGAGATAGAGGCCAACGTCCTGACTTTC.

The V call is TRBV12-5, the J call TRBJ2-7, with TRBD2 identical over 7 bases. This CDR3 is built from 17 residues. V dropped 3 bases and J dropped 5; count of bases not matched to a gene: 16. Germline loops: CDR1 LGHNT, CDR2 FRNRAP. The CDR3 sequence is CASGFPRVGRPQDEQYF. Here the CDR3 DNA reads TGTGCTAGTGGTTTTCCGCGTGTCGGGAGGCCCCAGGACGAGCAGTACTTC.

The V call is TRBV19, the J call TRBJ2-5; TRBD1 matches 7 bases. This CDR3 is 14 amino acids long. After removal of 10 bases from V and 5 bases from J, the junction contained 13 bases not matched to a gene. CDR1 LNHDA and CDR2 SQIVND come from the germline V gene (reference sequence). CDR3: CATSRQGLGETQYF. CDR3 in DNA: TGTGCCACCTCCCGACAGGGATTGGGGGAGACCCAGTACTTC.

This chain connects TRBV27 to TRBJ2-7; D is ambiguous. Germline V gene sequence: CDR1 MNHEY, CDR2 SMNVEV (reference sequence). This CDR3 region has 12 residues. Between the trimmed V and J ends, which lost 5 bases and 7 bases, there was a span of 12 bases. The CDR3 region has the DNA TGTGCCAGCAGTCTACCCCCCGGGGAGCAGTACTTC. Amino acids: CASSLPPGEQYF.

This clone was seen just once. The chain couples TRBV28 to TRBJ2-7; no definite D call. This CDR3 comprises 11 residues. V was cut by 7 bases and J by 0 bases, with 4 bases left in between. Germline CDR1 MDHEN, CDR2 SYDVKM. CDR3 loop: CASTSSYEQYF. Written as DNA, the CDR3 is TGTGCCAGCACGTCCTCCTACGAGCAGTACTTC. The full variable domain, rest sourced from reference TRBV28 and TRBJ2-7, is DVKVTQSSRYLVKRTGEKVFLECVQDMDHENMFWYRQDPGLGLRLIYFSYDVKMKEKGDIPEGYSVSREKKERFSLILESASTNQTSMYLCASTSSYEQYFGPGTRLTVT.

The sample holds one count of this clone. The chain couples TRBV6-6 to TRBJ1-1, with D possibly matching TRBD1 (5 bases). This CDR3 contains 12 residues. Germline CDR1 reads MNHNY; CDR2 reads SVGAGI (reference sequence). Trimming stripped 6 bases from V and 7 bases from J, with 12 bases between. The chain's CDR3 is CASRTDTYEAFF. As DNA, the CDR3 is TGTGCCAGCAGAACGGACACCTATGAAGCTTTCTTT.

The gene calls are TRBV6-5 and TRBJ2-7; 8 nucleotides align to TRBD2. Germline V gene sequence: CDR1 MNHEY, CDR2 SVGAGI. This CDR3 is built from 14 residues. J gave up 2 bases and V 6 bases, and 6 bases lay outside the gene matches. The CDR3 loop is CASRLAGSTYEQYF. In DNA, the CDR3 is TGTGCCAGCAGATTAGCGGGAAGCACCTACGAGCAGTACTTC.

A single count supports this clone. The chain uses TRBV20-1 and TRBJ1-5; the match to TRBD1 covers 8 bases. Trimming at V came to 3 bases and at J to 9 bases, leaving 13 bases not matched to a gene. Germline V gene lookup returns CDR1 DFQATT and CDR2 SNEGSKA (reference sequence). The CDR3 runs 15 residues. The CDR3 DNA sequence: TGCAGTGCTAGTGTGGGACAGGAGGCTTTTTGGCCCCAGCATTTT. Translated, it gives CSASVGQEAFWPQHF.

The V and J genes are TRBV7-3 and TRBJ1-1, with a tentative D call TRBD1 (5 bases). Trimming took 5 bases from V and 4 from J, leaving 14 bases between them. CDR3 length: 14 residues. Per the germline V gene, CDR1 is SGHTA and CDR2 is FQGTGA. CDR3 sequence (DNA): TGTGCCAGCAGCCCGACCAACAGGCTCACTGAAGCTTTCTTT. As protein: CASSPTNRLTEAFF.

The chain combines TRBV19 with TRBJ1-4, with D possibly matching TRBD1 (5 bases). This CDR3 region has 20 residues. Germline values: CDR1 LNHDA, CDR2 SQIVND (reference sequence). V was pared by 1 base and J by 11 bases, with 32 bases between. CDR3 DNA sequence: TGTGCCAGTAGTATAGGAAGGCCCTATACTCCGGACAACCCCCAAGGGAAACTGTTTTTT. Translating it yields CASSIGRPYTPDNPQGKLFF.

The J gene is TRBJ1-6, the V gene TRBV7-2; 11 bases are shared with TRBD1. Germline V CDR1 and CDR2: SGHTA, FQGNSA. Trimming at V came to 5 bases and at J to 6 bases, leaving 12 bases not matched to a gene. The CDR3 has 18 residues. The CDR3: CASSPVPGQGVGNSPLHF. The CDR3 nucleotides read TGTGCCAGCAGCCCTGTCCCGGGACAGGGGGTCGGTAATTCACCCCTCCACTTT.

This chain uses TRBV19 with TRBJ1-5, with no clear D. CDR3 size: 16 residues. Trimming cost V 0 bases and J 2 bases, with 11 bases left between them. Germline V gene sequence: CDR1 LNHDA, CDR2 SQIVND (reference sequence). As DNA, the CDR3 is TGTGCCAGTAGTATAGAGAGGGTTCGAGGCAATCAGCCCCAGCATTTT. Amino acids: CASSIERVRGNQPQHF.

V and J are TRBV4-1 and TRBJ1-6; no firm D call. Germline V gene lookup returns CDR1 MGHRA and CDR2 YSYEKL. The CDR3 has 14 amino acids. Trimming shortened V by 4 bases and J by 8 bases, and 12 bases separated the two germline ends. The CDR3 DNA sequence: TGCGCCAGCAGCCCGGAGCCGGGTTATTCACCCCTCCACTTT. It is translated as CASSPEPGYSPLHF.

The chain links TRBV10-3 to TRBJ2-6; 9 bases fit TRBD2. The germline V gene encodes CDR1 ENHRY and CDR2 SYGVKD. The CDR3 covers 18 residues. The trim removed 3 bases at V and 0 bases at J, leaving 6 bases unmatched. CDR3 in amino acids: CAISERRGGLSGANVLTF. CDR3 DNA: TGTGCCATCAGTGAACGGCGGGGGGGCCTCTCTGGGGCCAACGTCCTGACTTTC.

The CDR3 here is CASSQPRTSGKEEQYF. CDR3 nucleotides: TGTGCCAGCAGCCAACCCAGGACTAGCGGGAAGGAAGAGCAGTACTTC. The V call is TRBV14, the J call TRBJ2-7; 12 bases line up with TRBD2. Germline values: CDR1 SGHDN, CDR2 FVKESK. The CDR3 extends over 16 amino acids. After removal of 2 bases from V and 7 bases from J, the junction contained 9 bases not matched to a gene.